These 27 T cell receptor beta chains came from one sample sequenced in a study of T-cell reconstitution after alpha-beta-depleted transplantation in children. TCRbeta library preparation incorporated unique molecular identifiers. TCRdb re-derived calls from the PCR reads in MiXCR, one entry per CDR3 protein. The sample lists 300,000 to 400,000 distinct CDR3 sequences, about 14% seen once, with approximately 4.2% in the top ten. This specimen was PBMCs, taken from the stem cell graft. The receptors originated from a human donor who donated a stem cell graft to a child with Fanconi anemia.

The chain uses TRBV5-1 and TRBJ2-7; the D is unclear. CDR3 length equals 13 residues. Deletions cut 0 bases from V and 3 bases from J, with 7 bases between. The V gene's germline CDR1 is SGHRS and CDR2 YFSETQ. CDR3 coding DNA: TGCGCCAGCAGCTTGGGACACGACTACGAGCAGTACTTC. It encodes CASSLGHDYEQYF.

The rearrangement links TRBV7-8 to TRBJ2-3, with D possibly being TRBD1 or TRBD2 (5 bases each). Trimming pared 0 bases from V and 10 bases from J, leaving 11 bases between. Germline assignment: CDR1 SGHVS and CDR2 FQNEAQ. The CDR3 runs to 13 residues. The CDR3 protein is CASSLAVGTPQYF. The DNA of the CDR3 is TGTGCCAGCAGCTTAGCTGTGGGGACGCCGCAGTATTTT.

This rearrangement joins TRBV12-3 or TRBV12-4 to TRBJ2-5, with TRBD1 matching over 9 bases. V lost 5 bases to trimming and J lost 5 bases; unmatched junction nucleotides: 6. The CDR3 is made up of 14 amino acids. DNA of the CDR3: TGTGCCAGCAGTCCCCGGGACAGGGACGAGACCCAGTACTTC. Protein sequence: CASSPRDRDETQYF.

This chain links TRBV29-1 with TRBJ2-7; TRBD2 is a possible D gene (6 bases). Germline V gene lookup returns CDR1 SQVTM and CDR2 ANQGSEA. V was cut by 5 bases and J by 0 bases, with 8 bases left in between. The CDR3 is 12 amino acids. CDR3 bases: TGCAGCGTTCTGGAGGGCTCCTACGAGCAGTACTTC. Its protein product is CSVLEGSYEQYF.

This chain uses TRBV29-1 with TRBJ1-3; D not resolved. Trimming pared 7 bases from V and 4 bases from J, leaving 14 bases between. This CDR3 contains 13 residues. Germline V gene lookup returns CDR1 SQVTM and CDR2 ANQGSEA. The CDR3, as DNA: TGCAGCGCCAAAGGTCCCGACGGAAACACCATATATTTT. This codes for CSAKGPDGNTIYF.

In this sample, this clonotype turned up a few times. The CDR3 nucleotides read TGCAGCGCCTCCTCCCTAAAAGAGACCCAGTACTTC. Translated, it gives CSASSLKETQYF. The chain carries TRBV29-1 and TRBJ2-5; D remains ambiguous. The CDR3 runs to 12 residues. V was clipped by 7 bases and J by 3 bases, with 12 bases between them. Germline-derived CDR1 and CDR2 are SQVTM and ANQGSEA.

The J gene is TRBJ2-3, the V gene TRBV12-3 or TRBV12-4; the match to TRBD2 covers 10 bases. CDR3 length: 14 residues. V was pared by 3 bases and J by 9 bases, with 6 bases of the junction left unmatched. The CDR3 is CASSFSGGSTTQYF. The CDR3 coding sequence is TGTGCCAGCAGTTTTAGCGGGGGGAGCACGACGCAGTATTTT.

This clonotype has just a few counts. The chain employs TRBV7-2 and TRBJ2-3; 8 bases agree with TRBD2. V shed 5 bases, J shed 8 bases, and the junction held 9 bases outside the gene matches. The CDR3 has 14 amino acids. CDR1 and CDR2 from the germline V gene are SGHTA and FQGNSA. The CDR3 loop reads CASSLPGGPLTQYF. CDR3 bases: TGTGCCAGCAGCCTCCCGGGGGGGCCCCTTACGCAGTATTTT.

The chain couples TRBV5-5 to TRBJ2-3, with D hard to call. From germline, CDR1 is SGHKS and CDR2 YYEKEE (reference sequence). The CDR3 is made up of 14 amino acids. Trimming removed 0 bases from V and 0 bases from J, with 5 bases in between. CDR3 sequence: CASSLVPSTDTQYF. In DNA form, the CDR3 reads TGTGCCAGCAGCTTGGTCCCTAGCACAGATACGCAGTATTTT. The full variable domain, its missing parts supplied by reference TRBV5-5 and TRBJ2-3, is DAGVTQSPTHLIKTRGQQVTLRCSPISGHKSVSWYQQVLGQGPQFIFQYYEKEERGRGNFPDRFSARQFPNYSSELNVNALLLGDSALYLCASSLVPSTDTQYFGPGTRLTVL.

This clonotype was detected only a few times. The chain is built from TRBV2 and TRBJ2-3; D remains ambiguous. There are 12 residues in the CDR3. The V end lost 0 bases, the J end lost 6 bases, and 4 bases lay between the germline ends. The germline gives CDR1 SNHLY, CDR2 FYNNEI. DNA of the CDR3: TGTGCCAGCAGTGAAGCGGCGGATACGCAGTATTTT. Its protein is CASSEAADTQYF. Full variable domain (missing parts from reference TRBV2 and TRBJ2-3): EPEVTQTPSHQVTQMGQEVILRCVPISNHLYFYWYRQILGQKVEFLVSFYNNEISEKSEIFDDQFSVERPDGSNFTLKIRSTKLEDSAMYFCASSEAADTQYFGPGTRLTVL.

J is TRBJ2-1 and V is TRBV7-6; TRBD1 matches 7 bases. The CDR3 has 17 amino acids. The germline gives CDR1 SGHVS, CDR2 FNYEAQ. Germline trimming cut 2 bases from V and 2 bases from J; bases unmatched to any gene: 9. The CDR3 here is CASSLSARQGTYNEQFF. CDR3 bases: TGTGCCAGCAGCTTATCCGCTAGACAGGGAACCTACAATGAGCAGTTCTTC. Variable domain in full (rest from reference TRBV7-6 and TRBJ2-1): GAGVSQSPRYKVTKRGQDVALRCDPISGHVSLYWYRQALGQGPEFLTYFNYEAQQDKSGLPNDRFSAERPEGSISTLTIQRTEQRDSAMYRCASSLSARQGTYNEQFFGPGTRLTVL.

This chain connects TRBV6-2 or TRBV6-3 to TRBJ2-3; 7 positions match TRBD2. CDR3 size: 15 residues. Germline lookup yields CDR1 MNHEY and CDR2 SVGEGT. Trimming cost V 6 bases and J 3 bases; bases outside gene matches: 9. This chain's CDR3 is CASRPDPGGTDTQYF. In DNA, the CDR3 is TGTGCCAGCAGGCCCGACCCGGGGGGAACAGATACGCAGTATTTT.

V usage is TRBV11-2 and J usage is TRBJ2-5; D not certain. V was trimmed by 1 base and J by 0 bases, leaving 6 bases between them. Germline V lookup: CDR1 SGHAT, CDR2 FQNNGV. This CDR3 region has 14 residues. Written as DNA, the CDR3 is TGTGCCAGCAGCTTAGGATCCTACCAAGAGACCCAGTACTTC. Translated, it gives CASSLGSYQETQYF.

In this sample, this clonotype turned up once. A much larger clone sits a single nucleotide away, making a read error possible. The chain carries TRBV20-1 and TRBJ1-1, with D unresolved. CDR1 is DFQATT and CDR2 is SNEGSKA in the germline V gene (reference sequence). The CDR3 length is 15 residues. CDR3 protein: CSARDRRLANTESFF. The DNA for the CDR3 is TGCAGTGCTAGAGATCGAAGGCTGGCGAACACTGAATCTTTCTTT.

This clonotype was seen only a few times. CDR3 DNA sequence: TGTGCCAGCAGTCCAGCGTCCCGGGACAGGAACACTGAAGCTTTCTTT. This translates into CASSPASRDRNTEAFF. The chain links TRBV12-3 or TRBV12-4 to TRBJ1-1; 7 positions agree with TRBD1. The CDR3 covers 16 residues. Germline trimming cut 5 bases from V and 1 base from J; bases unmatched to any gene: 10.

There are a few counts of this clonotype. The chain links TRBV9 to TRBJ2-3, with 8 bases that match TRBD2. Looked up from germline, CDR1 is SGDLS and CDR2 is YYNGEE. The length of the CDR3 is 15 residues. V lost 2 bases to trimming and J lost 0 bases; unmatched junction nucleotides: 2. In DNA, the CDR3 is TGTGCCAGCAGCGTCAGCGGGGGAAGCACAGATACGCAGTATTTT. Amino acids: CASSVSGGSTDTQYF. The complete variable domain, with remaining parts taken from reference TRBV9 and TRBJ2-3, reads DSGVTQTPKHLITATGQRVTLRCSPRSGDLSVYWYQQSLDQGLQFLIQYYNGEERAKGNILERFSAQQFPDLHSELNLSSLELGDSALYFCASSVSGGSTDTQYFGPGTRLTVL.

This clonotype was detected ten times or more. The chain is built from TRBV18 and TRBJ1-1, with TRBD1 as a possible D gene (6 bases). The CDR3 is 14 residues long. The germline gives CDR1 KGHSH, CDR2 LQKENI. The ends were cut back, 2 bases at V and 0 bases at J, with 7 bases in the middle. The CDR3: CASSPGTMNTEAFF. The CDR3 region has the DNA TGTGCCAGCTCACCAGGGACAATGAACACTGAAGCTTTCTTT. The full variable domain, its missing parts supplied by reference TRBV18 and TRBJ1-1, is NAGVMQNPRHLVRRRGQEARLRCSPMKGHSHVYWYRQLPEEGLKFMVYLQKENIIDESGMPKERFSAEFPKEGPSILRIQQVVRGDSAAYFCASSPGTMNTEAFFGQGTRLTVV.

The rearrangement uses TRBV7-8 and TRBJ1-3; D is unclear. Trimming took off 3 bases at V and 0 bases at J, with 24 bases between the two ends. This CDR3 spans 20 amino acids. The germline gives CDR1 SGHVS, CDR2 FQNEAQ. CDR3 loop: CASSFAVAVSRSFSGNTIYF. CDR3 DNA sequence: TGTGCCAGCAGCTTTGCTGTTGCTGTGTCCAGATCATTCTCTGGAAACACCATATATTTT.

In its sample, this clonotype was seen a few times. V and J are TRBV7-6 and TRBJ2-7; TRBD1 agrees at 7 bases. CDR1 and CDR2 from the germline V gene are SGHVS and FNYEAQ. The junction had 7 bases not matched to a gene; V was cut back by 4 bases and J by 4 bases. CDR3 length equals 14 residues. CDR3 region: CASSSGQEGYEQYF. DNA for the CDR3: TGTGCCAGCAGCTCAGGACAGGAAGGGTACGAGCAGTACTTC.

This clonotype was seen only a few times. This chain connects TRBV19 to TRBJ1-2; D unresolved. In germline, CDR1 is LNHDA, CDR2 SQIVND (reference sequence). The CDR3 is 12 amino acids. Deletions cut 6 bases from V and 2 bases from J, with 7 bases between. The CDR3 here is CASSNSNYGYTF. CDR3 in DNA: TGTGCCAGTAGCAACAGCAACTATGGCTACACCTTC.

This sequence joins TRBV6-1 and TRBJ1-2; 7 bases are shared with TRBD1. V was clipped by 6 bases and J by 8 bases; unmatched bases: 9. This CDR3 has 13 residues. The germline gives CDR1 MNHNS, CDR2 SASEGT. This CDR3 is CASSLRDRRGYTF. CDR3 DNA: TGTGCCAGCAGCCTCCGGGACAGAAGAGGCTACACCTTC.

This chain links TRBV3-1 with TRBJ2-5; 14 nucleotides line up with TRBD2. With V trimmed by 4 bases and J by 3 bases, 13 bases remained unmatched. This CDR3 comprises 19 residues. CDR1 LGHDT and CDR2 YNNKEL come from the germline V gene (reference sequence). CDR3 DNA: TGTGCCAGCAGCCCCCCAGCCCGACTAGCGGGGGGGGGGGAAGAGACCCAGTACTTC. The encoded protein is CASSPPARLAGGGEETQYF.

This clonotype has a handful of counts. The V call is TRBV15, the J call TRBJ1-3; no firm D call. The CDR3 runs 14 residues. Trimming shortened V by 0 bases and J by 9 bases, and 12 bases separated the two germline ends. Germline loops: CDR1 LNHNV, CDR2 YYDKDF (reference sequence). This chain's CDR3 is CATSRDPFASTIYF. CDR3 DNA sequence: TGTGCCACCAGCAGAGACCCTTTTGCGTCCACCATATATTTT.

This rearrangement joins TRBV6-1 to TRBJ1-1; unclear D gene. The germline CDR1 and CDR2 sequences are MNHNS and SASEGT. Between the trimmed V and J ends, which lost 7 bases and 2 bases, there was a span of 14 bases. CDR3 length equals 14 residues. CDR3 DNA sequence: TGTGCCAGCACCCTGACGGGATCTAACACTGAAGCTTTCTTT. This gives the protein CASTLTGSNTEAFF.

In DNA, the CDR3 is TGTGCCAGCAGCCATTTGGCGGGGGGAGGTATTGGGGAGCAGTTCTTC. As protein: CASSHLAGGGIGEQFF. The chain combines TRBV3-1 with TRBJ2-1, with 8 nucleotides matching TRBD2. The V and J ends lost 3 bases and 10 bases, in that order; junction bases with no gene match: 14. Germline CDR1 and CDR2: LGHDT and YNNKEL (reference sequence). This CDR3 comprises 16 residues.

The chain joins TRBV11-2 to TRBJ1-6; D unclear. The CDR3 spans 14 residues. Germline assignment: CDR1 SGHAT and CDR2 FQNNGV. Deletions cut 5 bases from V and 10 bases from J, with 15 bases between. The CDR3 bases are TGTGCCAGCAGCCCTCGAGCAGCCGAATCACCCCTCCACTTT. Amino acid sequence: CASSPRAAESPLHF.

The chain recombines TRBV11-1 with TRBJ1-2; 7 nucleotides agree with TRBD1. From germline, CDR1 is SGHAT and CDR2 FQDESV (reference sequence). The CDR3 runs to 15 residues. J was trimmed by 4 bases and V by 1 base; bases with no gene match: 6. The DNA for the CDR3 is TGTGCCAGCAGCTTAGGAGGGACAGCTATCTATGGCTACACCTTC. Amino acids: CASSLGGTAIYGYTF.